A selection of T cell receptor beta chains follows, all from one sample in a study of human T cells and chemical hapten exposure. TCRdb re-called the RACE reads through MiXCR, storing one row per CDR3 protein. Altogether 44,000 or so distinct CDR3 sequences are present, about 4% being singletons, with the ten largest covering 4.5% to 7%. Sequenced material: whole blood. Receptor source: a human donor in good health. Some clones in this sample may be carry-over from other donors' samples. The CDR3 runs from the conserved cysteine through the conserved F or W. The D gene is left open where the match is weak. Rows give clone size only sometimes, using once, few, many, or a class for an expanded clone.

D gene: -
J gene: TRBJ2-7
V gene: TRBV28
clone size: few
CDR3 protein: CASSLSGSSVEQYF
CDR3 DNA: TGTGCCAGCAGTTTATCAGGGTCGTCCGTCGAGCAGTACTTC

D gene: TRBD2
J gene: TRBJ2-3
V gene: TRBV5-1
clone size: many
CDR3 protein: CASSPSGTSGRGDTQYF
CDR3 DNA: TGCGCCAGCAGCCCCTCCGGGACTAGCGGGAGAGGGGATACGCAGTATTTT

D gene: -
J gene: TRBJ1-1
V gene: TRBV7-9
clone size: many
CDR3 protein: CASSLGTFLNTEAFF
CDR3 DNA: TGTGCCAGCAGCTTAGGTACGTTCTTGAACACTGAAGCTTTCTTT

D gene: TRBD2
J gene: TRBJ2-7
V gene: TRBV6-5
clone size: many
CDR3 protein: CASSPWREGRHEQYF
CDR3 DNA: TGTGCCAGCAGTCCGTGGCGGGAGGGCCGCCACGAGCAGTACTTC

D gene: -
J gene: TRBJ2-5
V gene: TRBV28
clone size: many
CDR3 protein: CASSLQDTNSKTQYF
CDR3 DNA: TGTGCCAGCAGTTTACAGGACACCAACTCCAAGACCCAGTACTTC

D gene: TRBD1
J gene: TRBJ1-6
V gene: TRBV12-3/TRBV12-4
clone size: many
CDR3 protein: CASSLRTGAKNSPLHF
CDR3 DNA: TGTGCCAGCAGTTTACGGACAGGGGCAAAGAATTCACCCCTCCACTTT

D gene: TRBD2
J gene: TRBJ2-3
V gene: TRBV4-2
clone size: many
CDR3 protein: CASSPDGTRGGRTDTQYF
CDR3 DNA: TGTGCCAGCAGCCCCGACGGGACTAGGGGGGGAAGAACAGATACGCAGTATTTT

D gene: TRBD2
J gene: TRBJ2-3
V gene: TRBV20-1
clone size: many
CDR3 protein: CSAWTSSDADTQYF
CDR3 DNA: TGCAGTGCTTGGACTAGCTCGGACGCAGATACGCAGTATTTT

D gene: -
J gene: TRBJ1-6
V gene: TRBV7-9
clone size: -
CDR3 protein: CASNLQGNNSPLHF
CDR3 DNA: TGTGCCAGCAACCTACAAGGGAATAATTCACCCCTCCACTTT

D gene: -
J gene: TRBJ1-1
V gene: TRBV2
clone size: -
CDR3 protein: CASSERLEAFF
CDR3 DNA: TGTGCCAGCAGTGAACGACTAGAAGCTTTCTTT

D gene: -
J gene: TRBJ1-2
V gene: TRBV28
clone size: few
CDR3 protein: CASRALGASHGYTF
CDR3 DNA: TGTGCCAGCAGGGCGTTAGGGGCGAGCCATGGCTACACCTTC

D gene: -
J gene: TRBJ1-1
V gene: TRBV7-9
clone size: few
CDR3 protein: CASSPSNTEAFF
CDR3 DNA: TGTGCCAGCAGCCCGTCGAACACTGAAGCTTTCTTT

D gene: -
J gene: TRBJ1-6
V gene: TRBV6-5
clone size: many
CDR3 protein: CASNPKRGGLRSPLHF
CDR3 DNA: TGTGCCAGCAACCCTAAACGGGGGGGGCTACGTTCACCCCTCCACTTT

D gene: -
J gene: TRBJ1-2
V gene: TRBV24-1
clone size: few
CDR3 protein: CATSDLGERYTF
CDR3 DNA: TGTGCCACCAGTGATTTGGGGGAGCGCTACACCTTC

D gene: -
J gene: TRBJ1-2
V gene: TRBV28
clone size: -
CDR3 protein: CASRPPVEYGYTF
CDR3 DNA: TGTGCCAGCAGACCGCCGGTGGAGTATGGCTACACCTTC

D gene: -
J gene: TRBJ2-7
V gene: TRBV28
clone size: many
CDR3 protein: CASSSPAWEQYF
CDR3 DNA: TGTGCCAGCAGTTCACCCGCCTGGGAGCAGTACTTC

D gene: -
J gene: TRBJ2-3
V gene: TRBV30
clone size: many
CDR3 protein: CAWSPPPGAQADTQYF
CDR3 DNA: TGTGCCTGGAGCCCCCCGCCGGGGGCGCAGGCAGATACGCAGTATTTT

D gene: -
J gene: TRBJ2-1
V gene: TRBV14
clone size: many
CDR3 protein: CASSQGRERLVSSYNEQFF
CDR3 DNA: TGTGCCAGCAGCCAGGGCAGGGAAAGGCTAGTAAGCTCCTACAATGAGCAGTTCTTC

D gene: TRBD2
J gene: TRBJ2-3
V gene: TRBV12-3/TRBV12-4
clone size: many
CDR3 protein: CASRVSGRSRTDTQYF
CDR3 DNA: TGTGCCAGCAGGGTCAGCGGGAGGTCTCGCACAGATACGCAGTATTTT

D gene: TRBD1
J gene: TRBJ1-3
V gene: TRBV14
clone size: -
CDR3 protein: CASSQLTGAGNTIYF
CDR3 DNA: TGTGCCAGCAGCCAGCTTACAGGGGCTGGAAACACCATATATTTT

D gene: -
J gene: TRBJ1-1
V gene: TRBV16
clone size: -
CDR3 protein: CASSQSPGEAEAFF
CDR3 DNA: TGTGCCAGCAGCCAATCCCCAGGGGAAGCTGAAGCTTTCTTT

D gene: TRBD1
J gene: TRBJ2-7
V gene: TRBV27
clone size: many
CDR3 protein: CASSHGQGTYEQYF
CDR3 DNA: TGTGCCAGCAGCCACGGACAGGGAACCTACGAGCAGTACTTC

D gene: TRBD1
J gene: TRBJ1-1
V gene: TRBV5-1
clone size: many
CDR3 protein: CASSLVPGQGSAFF
CDR3 DNA: TGCGCCAGCAGCTTGGTCCCGGGACAGGGATCAGCTTTCTTT

D gene: -
J gene: TRBJ1-1
V gene: TRBV25-1
clone size: many
CDR3 protein: CASTAQFNTEAFF
CDR3 DNA: TGTGCCAGCACGGCGCAGTTTAACACTGAAGCTTTCTTT

D gene: TRBD1
J gene: TRBJ1-1
V gene: TRBV5-6
clone size: -
CDR3 protein: CASSLERVRGTGRTEAFF
CDR3 DNA: TGTGCCAGCAGCTTGGAAAGAGTGCGCGGGACAGGTCGGACTGAAGCTTTCTTT

D gene: TRBD1
J gene: TRBJ2-7
V gene: TRBV20-1
clone size: many
CDR3 protein: CSAETKGQGHHSYEQYF
CDR3 DNA: TGCAGTGCAGAAACCAAAGGACAGGGACACCACTCCTACGAGCAGTACTTC

D gene: -
J gene: TRBJ1-2
V gene: TRBV11-2
clone size: few
CDR3 protein: CASSLDSGAADFYGYTF
CDR3 DNA: TGTGCCAGCAGCTTAGATTCAGGGGCGGCTGACTTCTATGGCTACACCTTC

D gene: -
J gene: TRBJ2-3
V gene: TRBV11-3
clone size: many
CDR3 protein: CASSPLGGKGRDTQYF
CDR3 DNA: TGTGCCAGCAGCCCGTTGGGGGGTAAGGGTAGAGATACGCAGTATTTT

D gene: -
J gene: TRBJ2-7
V gene: TRBV29-1
clone size: many
CDR3 protein: CSVVRDGAWEQYF
CDR3 DNA: TGCAGCGTCGTCCGGGACGGTGCGTGGGAGCAGTACTTC

D gene: TRBD2
J gene: TRBJ2-7
V gene: TRBV3-1
clone size: few
CDR3 protein: CASSQDGTNAEYF
CDR3 DNA: TGTGCCAGCAGCCAAGATGGGACTAACGCGGAGTACTTC

D gene: TRBD1
J gene: TRBJ2-1
V gene: TRBV13
clone size: many
CDR3 protein: CASSSGRGTGGRNEQFF
CDR3 DNA: TGTGCCAGCAGCTCGGGACGGGGAACAGGGGGTCGCAATGAGCAGTTCTTC

D gene: -
J gene: TRBJ2-1
V gene: TRBV12-3/TRBV12-4
clone size: many
CDR3 protein: CASHAGPYNEQFF
CDR3 DNA: TGTGCCAGTCATGCCGGGCCCTACAATGAGCAGTTCTTC

D gene: -
J gene: TRBJ1-4
V gene: TRBV4-1
clone size: many
CDR3 protein: CASSQVGDYNEKLFF
CDR3 DNA: TGCGCCAGCAGCCAAGTTGGGGATTACAATGAAAAACTGTTTTTT

D gene: TRBD2
J gene: TRBJ2-1
V gene: TRBV4-3
clone size: many
CDR3 protein: CASSQFSGGYNEQFF
CDR3 DNA: TGTGCCAGCAGCCAATTTAGCGGGGGCTACAATGAGCAGTTCTTC

D gene: TRBD1
J gene: TRBJ1-2
V gene: TRBV6-6
clone size: few
CDR3 protein: CASSATGTGGATNYGYTF
CDR3 DNA: TGTGCCAGCAGTGCCACCGGGACAGGGGGCGCGACTAACTATGGCTACACCTTC

D gene: -
J gene: TRBJ2-3
V gene: TRBV7-9
clone size: many
CDR3 protein: CASSLQGTDTQYF
CDR3 DNA: TGTGCCAGCAGCTTACAGGGGACAGATACGCAGTATTTT

D gene: -
J gene: TRBJ2-7
V gene: TRBV2
clone size: many
CDR3 protein: CAVPLGSYEQYF
CDR3 DNA: TGTGCCGTCCCGTTGGGTTCCTACGAGCAGTACTTC

D gene: TRBD1
J gene: TRBJ2-1
V gene: TRBV29-1
clone size: many
CDR3 protein: CSVPSRGSSYNEQFF
CDR3 DNA: TGCAGCGTTCCCTCCAGGGGGAGCTCCTACAATGAGCAGTTCTTC

D gene: -
J gene: TRBJ2-3
V gene: TRBV24-1
clone size: many
CDR3 protein: CATGGTPASTDTQYF
CDR3 DNA: TGTGCCACCGGAGGGACGCCAGCTAGCACAGATACGCAGTATTTT

D gene: -
J gene: TRBJ2-1
V gene: TRBV6-6
clone size: few
CDR3 protein: CASSPASRWDEQFF
CDR3 DNA: TGTGCCAGCAGTCCAGCTTCCCGTTGGGATGAGCAGTTCTTC

D gene: TRBD2
J gene: TRBJ2-3
V gene: TRBV20-1
clone size: many
CDR3 protein: CSAYPPSGGGDTQYF
CDR3 DNA: TGCAGTGCTTACCCCCCTAGCGGGGGAGGGGATACGCAGTATTTT

D gene: TRBD1
J gene: TRBJ1-1
V gene: TRBV5-1
clone size: -
CDR3 protein: CASSLGRGVPEAFF
CDR3 DNA: TGCGCCAGCAGCTTGGGCAGGGGGGTTCCTGAAGCTTTCTTT

D gene: TRBD1
J gene: TRBJ2-2
V gene: TRBV5-1
clone size: many
CDR3 protein: CASKQGAGATGELFF
CDR3 DNA: TGCGCCAGCAAACAGGGGGCAGGGGCCACCGGGGAGCTGTTTTTT

D gene: -
J gene: TRBJ1-5
V gene: TRBV28
clone size: many
CDR3 protein: CASSPMLGVGKGTQHF
CDR3 DNA: TGTGCCAGCAGTCCCATGTTAGGGGTCGGGAAAGGGACCCAGCATTTT

D gene: -
J gene: TRBJ2-3
V gene: TRBV11-2
clone size: many
CDR3 protein: CASSFSGDLTDTQYF
CDR3 DNA: TGTGCCAGCAGCTTCTCTGGGGATCTCACAGATACGCAGTATTTT

D gene: TRBD1
J gene: TRBJ1-1
V gene: TRBV5-5
clone size: few
CDR3 protein: CASSGGTGGPLGAFF
CDR3 DNA: TGTGCCAGCAGCGGCGGGACAGGGGGCCCCCTTGGAGCTTTCTTT

D gene: TRBD1
J gene: TRBJ2-1
V gene: TRBV12-3/TRBV12-4
clone size: many
CDR3 protein: CASFPGQGYNEQFF
CDR3 DNA: TGTGCCAGCTTCCCGGGACAGGGCTACAATGAGCAGTTCTTC

D gene: TRBD2
J gene: TRBJ2-3
V gene: TRBV2
clone size: many
CDR3 protein: CASSVRRLAEPRDTQYF
CDR3 DNA: TGTGCCAGCAGTGTTCGCAGACTAGCGGAGCCACGAGATACGCAGTATTTT

D gene: -
J gene: TRBJ1-3
V gene: TRBV6-1
clone size: -
CDR3 protein: CASSEAVYGNTIYF
CDR3 DNA: TGTGCCAGCAGTGAAGCGGTCTACGGAAACACCATATATTTT

D gene: TRBD2
J gene: TRBJ2-1
V gene: TRBV6-2/TRBV6-3
clone size: many
CDR3 protein: CASSGLAASSYNEQFF
CDR3 DNA: TGTGCCAGCAGTGGACTAGCGGCCAGCTCCTACAATGAGCAGTTCTTC

D gene: -
J gene: TRBJ1-5
V gene: TRBV7-2
clone size: -
CDR3 protein: CASSLEQDPNQPQHF
CDR3 DNA: TGTGCCAGCAGCTTAGAGCAGGACCCAAATCAGCCCCAGCATTTT

D gene: -
J gene: TRBJ2-2
V gene: TRBV15
clone size: few
CDR3 protein: CATRLSANTGELFF
CDR3 DNA: TGTGCCACCCGACTGAGCGCGAACACCGGGGAGCTGTTTTTT

D gene: -
J gene: TRBJ1-2
V gene: TRBV28
clone size: many
CDR3 protein: CASSFGTYYGYTF
CDR3 DNA: TGTGCCAGCAGTTTTGGGACCTACTATGGCTACACCTTC

D gene: TRBD2
J gene: TRBJ2-1
V gene: TRBV12-3/TRBV12-4
clone size: many
CDR3 protein: CASSLLAEQGEQFF
CDR3 DNA: TGTGCCAGCAGTTTACTAGCGGAGCAGGGTGAGCAGTTCTTC